These T cell receptor beta chains were read from a single sample in a study of blood T cell repertoires in COVID-19. The assay was immunoSEQ multiplex PCR, and TCRdb's table has in-frame clones only and misses some. The sample yields 250,000 to 300,000 clones, about 70% seen once. Specimen: peripheral blood. These receptors were taken from a woman of 80 years or more with acute or convalescent COVID-19. The CDR3 runs from the conserved cysteine through the conserved F or W. D genes are given only for firm matches.

V,D,J,CDR3
TRBV14,NA,TRBJ2-3,CASSQDRAGGTDTQYF
TRBV5-1,NA,TRBJ2-5,CASSLGAGGETQYF
TRBV3-1/TRBV3-2,NA,TRBJ2-7,CASSQAGEQYF
TRBV7-8,NA,TRBJ2-4,CASSFGSTLAKNIQYF
TRBV19,TRBD2,TRBJ2-3,CASSLLAGGLTDTQYF
TRBV18,NA,TRBJ2-5,CASSPAGAQETQYF
TRBV9,TRBD1,TRBJ1-2,CASSVGGTGVYGYTF
TRBV6-2/TRBV6-3,TRBD1,TRBJ1-1,CASSSQIGDSNTEAFF
TRBV19,NA,TRBJ1-3,CASSVIDLSGNTIYF
TRBV15,NA,TRBJ2-5,CATSRDYQETQYF
TRBV3-1/TRBV3-2,TRBD2,TRBJ2-7,CASSPPTSGGSYEQYF
TRBV6-5,TRBD1,TRBJ1-2,CATPPRGAGGYGYTF
TRBV12-3/TRBV12-4,TRBD1,TRBJ2-5,CASSPGQGKTQYF
TRBV5-1,TRBD2,TRBJ2-5,CASSLDGTSLGQTQYF
TRBV3-1/TRBV3-2,TRBD1,TRBJ2-7,CASSQDLHRGSSYEQYF
TRBV6-5,NA,TRBJ1-1,CASSPLSGNTEAFF
TRBV27,NA,TRBJ2-7,CASGRGGSYEQYF
TRBV7-9,TRBD2,TRBJ2-3,CASSVLLAGVTDTQYF
TRBV10-3,NA,TRBJ1-1,CAISEGQGTEAFF
TRBV19,TRBD1,TRBJ1-2,CASSIGGGRGNYGYTF
TRBV2,NA,TRBJ2-7,CASSGQGTYEQYF
TRBV6-2/TRBV6-3,NA,TRBJ2-4,CASSWSGLAKNIQYF
TRBV15,TRBD2,TRBJ2-3,CATSRDSPGGGTDTQYF
TRBV5-1,NA,TRBJ2-7,CASSLQGPGYEQYF
TRBV7-9,NA,TRBJ1-2,CASSFLDRWNGYTF
TRBV2,TRBD1,TRBJ1-1,CASTKGGDREAFF
TRBV27,TRBD1,TRBJ2-5,CASSLLPHRGETQYF
TRBV18,TRBD1,TRBJ1-1,CASSPIMTGTGGVWTEAFF
TRBV6-5,TRBD1,TRBJ2-2,CATGTGGHGELFF
TRBV4-3,NA,TRBJ1-2,CASSQEVARGDYGYTF
TRBV4-1,TRBD2,TRBJ2-1,CASSQLGLSGRSSYNEQFF
TRBV28,TRBD1,TRBJ1-2,CASRRMVQGEVYTF
TRBV2,NA,TRBJ2-5,CASTVGGRAEETQYF
TRBV14,NA,TRBJ1-6,CASSLMPVDGILHF
TRBV3-1/TRBV3-2,NA,TRBJ1-4,CASSQPTGFNEKLFF
TRBV4-1,NA,TRBJ1-1,CASSQDSRGTEAFF
TRBV7-9,TRBD1,TRBJ1-2,CASSAGQADYGYTF
TRBV6-5,NA,TRBJ1-1,CASSPGGYTEAFF
TRBV27,NA,TRBJ1-3,CASSLGRGAGNTIYF
TRBV2,NA,TRBJ2-1,CASSVQGNSYNEQFF
TRBV5-1,NA,TRBJ2-3,CASSTPTPGGTDTQYF